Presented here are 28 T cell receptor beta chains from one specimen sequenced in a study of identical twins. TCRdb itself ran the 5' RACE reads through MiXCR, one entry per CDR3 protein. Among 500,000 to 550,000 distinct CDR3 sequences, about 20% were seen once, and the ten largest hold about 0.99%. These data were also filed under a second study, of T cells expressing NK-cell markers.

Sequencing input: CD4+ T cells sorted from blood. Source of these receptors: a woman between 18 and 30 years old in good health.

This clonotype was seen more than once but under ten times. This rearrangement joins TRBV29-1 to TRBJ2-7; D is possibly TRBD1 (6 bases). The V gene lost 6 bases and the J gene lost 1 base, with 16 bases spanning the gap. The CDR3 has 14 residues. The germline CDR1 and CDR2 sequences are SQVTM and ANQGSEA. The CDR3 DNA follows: TGCAGCGTGAAGAGGGCAGGGGAGTCCTACGAGCAGTACTTC. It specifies CSVKRAGESYEQYF.

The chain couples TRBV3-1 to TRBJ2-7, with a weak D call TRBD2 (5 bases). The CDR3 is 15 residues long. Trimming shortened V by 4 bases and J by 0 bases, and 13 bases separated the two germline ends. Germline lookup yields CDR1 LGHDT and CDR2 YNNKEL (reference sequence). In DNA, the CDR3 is TGTGCCAGCAGCCTAGGCCGGAGGAGCTCCTACGAGCAGTACTTC. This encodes CASSLGRRSSYEQYF.

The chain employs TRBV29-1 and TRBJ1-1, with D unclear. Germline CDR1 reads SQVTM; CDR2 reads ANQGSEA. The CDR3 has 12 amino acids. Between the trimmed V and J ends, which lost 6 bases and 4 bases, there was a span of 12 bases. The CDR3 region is CSVGFRSTEAFF. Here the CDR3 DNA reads TGCAGCGTAGGGTTTAGGAGCACTGAAGCTTTCTTT.

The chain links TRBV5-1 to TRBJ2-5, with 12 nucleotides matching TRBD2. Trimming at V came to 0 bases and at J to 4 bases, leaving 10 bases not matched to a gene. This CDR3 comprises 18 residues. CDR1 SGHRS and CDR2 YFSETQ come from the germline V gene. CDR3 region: CASSLERGLAGWGETQYF. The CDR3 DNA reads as TGCGCCAGCAGCTTGGAACGGGGACTAGCGGGTTGGGGAGAGACCCAGTACTTC.

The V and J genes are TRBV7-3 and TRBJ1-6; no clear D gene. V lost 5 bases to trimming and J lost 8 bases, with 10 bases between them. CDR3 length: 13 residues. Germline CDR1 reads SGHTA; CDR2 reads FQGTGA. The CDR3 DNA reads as TGTGCCAGCAGCCCTCACCGGGATTCACCCCTCCACTTT. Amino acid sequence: CASSPHRDSPLHF.

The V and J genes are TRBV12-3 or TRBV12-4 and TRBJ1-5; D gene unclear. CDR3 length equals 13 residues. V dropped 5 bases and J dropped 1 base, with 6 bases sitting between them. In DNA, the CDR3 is TGTGCCAGCAGTGATTGGAGCAATCAGCCCCAGCATTTT. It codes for CASSDWSNQPQHF.

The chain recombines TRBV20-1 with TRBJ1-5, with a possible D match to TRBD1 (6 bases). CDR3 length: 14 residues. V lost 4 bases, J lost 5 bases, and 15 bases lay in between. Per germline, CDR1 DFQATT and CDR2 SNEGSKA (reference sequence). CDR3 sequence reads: CSAKGGKSYQPQHF. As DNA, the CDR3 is TGCAGTGCTAAGGGGGGGAAAAGTTATCAGCCCCAGCATTTT.

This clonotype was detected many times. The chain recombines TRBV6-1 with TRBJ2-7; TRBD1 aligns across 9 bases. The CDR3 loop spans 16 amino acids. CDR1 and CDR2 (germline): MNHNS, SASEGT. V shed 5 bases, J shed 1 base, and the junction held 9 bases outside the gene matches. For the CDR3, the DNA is TGTGCCAGCAGTCCCAGGGGACAGGGAGTGTCCTACGAGCAGTACTTC. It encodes CASSPRGQGVSYEQYF.

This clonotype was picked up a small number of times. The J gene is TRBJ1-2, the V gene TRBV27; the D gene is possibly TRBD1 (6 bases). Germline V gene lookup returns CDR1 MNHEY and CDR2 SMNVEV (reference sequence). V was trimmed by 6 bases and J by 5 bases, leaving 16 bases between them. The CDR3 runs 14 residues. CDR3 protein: CASSRQDPQYGYTF. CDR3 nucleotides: TGTGCCAGCAGCCGACAGGACCCGCAGTATGGCTACACCTTC.

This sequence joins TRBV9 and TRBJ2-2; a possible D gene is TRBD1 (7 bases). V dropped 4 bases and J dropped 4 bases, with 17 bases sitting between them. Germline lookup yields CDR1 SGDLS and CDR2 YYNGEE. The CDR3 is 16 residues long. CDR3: CASSPGDSRVTGELFF. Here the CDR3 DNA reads TGTGCCAGCAGCCCGGGGGACAGCCGGGTCACCGGGGAGCTGTTTTTT.

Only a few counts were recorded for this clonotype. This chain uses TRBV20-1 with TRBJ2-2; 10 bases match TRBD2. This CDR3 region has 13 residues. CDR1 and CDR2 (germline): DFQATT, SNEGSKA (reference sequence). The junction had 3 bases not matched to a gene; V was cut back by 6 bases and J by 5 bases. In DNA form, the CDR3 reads TGCAGTGCCCTAGCGGGAGAGACCGGGGAGCTGTTTTTT. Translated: CSALAGETGELFF.

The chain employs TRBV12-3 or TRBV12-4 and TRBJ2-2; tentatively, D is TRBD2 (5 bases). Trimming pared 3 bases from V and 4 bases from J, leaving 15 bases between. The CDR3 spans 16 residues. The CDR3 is CASSFRSRGPTGELFF. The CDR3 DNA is TGTGCCAGCAGTTTTCGGTCTCGAGGGCCCACCGGGGAGCTGTTTTTT.

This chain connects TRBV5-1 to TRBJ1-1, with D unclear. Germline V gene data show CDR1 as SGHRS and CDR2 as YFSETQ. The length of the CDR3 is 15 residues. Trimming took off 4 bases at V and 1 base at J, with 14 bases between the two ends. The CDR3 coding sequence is TGCGCCAGCAGCAGAATTTATTCAGCGAACACTGAAGCTTTCTTT. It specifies CASSRIYSANTEAFF.

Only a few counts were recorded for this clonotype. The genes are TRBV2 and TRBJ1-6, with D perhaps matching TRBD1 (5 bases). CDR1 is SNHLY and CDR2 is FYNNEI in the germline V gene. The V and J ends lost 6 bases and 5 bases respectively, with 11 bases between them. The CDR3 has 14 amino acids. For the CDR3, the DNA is TGTGCCAGCAGAGCGACAGCGAATAATTCACCCCTCCACTTT. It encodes CASRATANNSPLHF.

As DNA, the CDR3 is TGTGCCAGCAGCCAAGAATTGTCTAGCGGGGGGGAGACCCAGTACTTC. Protein: CASSQELSSGGETQYF. The J gene is TRBJ2-5, the V gene TRBV4-2; 11 bases align to TRBD2. This CDR3 has 16 residues. V dropped 0 bases and J dropped 5; count of bases not matched to a gene: 5. CDR1 and CDR2 (germline): LGHNA, YNFKEQ.

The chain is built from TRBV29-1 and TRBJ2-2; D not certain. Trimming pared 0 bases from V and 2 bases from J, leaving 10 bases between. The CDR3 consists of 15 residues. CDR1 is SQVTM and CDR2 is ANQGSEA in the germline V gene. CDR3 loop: CSVEDGGTNTGELFF. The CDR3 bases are TGCAGCGTTGAAGATGGTGGCACTAACACCGGGGAGCTGTTTTTT.

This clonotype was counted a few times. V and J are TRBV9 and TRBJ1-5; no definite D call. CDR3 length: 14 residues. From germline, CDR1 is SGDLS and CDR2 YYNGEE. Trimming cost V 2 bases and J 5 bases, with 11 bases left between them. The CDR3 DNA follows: TGTGCCAGCAGCGTCCGGGCCCACGATCAGCCCCAGCATTTT. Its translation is CASSVRAHDQPQHF.

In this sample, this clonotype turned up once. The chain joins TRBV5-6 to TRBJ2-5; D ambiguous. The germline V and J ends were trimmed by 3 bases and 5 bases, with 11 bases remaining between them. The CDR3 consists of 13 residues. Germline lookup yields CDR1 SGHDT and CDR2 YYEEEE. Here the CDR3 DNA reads TGTGCCAGCAGCTCTGGAATGTATGAGACCCAGTACTTC. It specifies CASSSGMYETQYF.

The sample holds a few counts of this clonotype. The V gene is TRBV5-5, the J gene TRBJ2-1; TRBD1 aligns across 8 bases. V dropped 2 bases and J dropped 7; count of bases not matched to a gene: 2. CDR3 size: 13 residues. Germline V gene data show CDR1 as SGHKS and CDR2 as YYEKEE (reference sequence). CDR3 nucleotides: TGTGCCAGCAGCTTACAGGGGGTGAATGAGCAGTTCTTC. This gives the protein CASSLQGVNEQFF.

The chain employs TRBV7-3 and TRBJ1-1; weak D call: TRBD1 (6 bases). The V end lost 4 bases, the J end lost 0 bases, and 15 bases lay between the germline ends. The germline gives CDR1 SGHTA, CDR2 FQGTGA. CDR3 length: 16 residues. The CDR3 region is CASSSTGGLLNTEAFF. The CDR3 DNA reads TGTGCCAGCAGCTCAACGGGGGGGCTACTGAACACTGAAGCTTTCTTT.

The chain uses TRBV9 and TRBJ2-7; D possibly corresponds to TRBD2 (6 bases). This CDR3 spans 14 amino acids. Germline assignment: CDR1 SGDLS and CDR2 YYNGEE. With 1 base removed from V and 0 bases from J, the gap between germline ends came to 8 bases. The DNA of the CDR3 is TGTGCCAGCAGCGTAAGGGGACTCTCCTACGAGCAGTACTTC. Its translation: CASSVRGLSYEQYF.

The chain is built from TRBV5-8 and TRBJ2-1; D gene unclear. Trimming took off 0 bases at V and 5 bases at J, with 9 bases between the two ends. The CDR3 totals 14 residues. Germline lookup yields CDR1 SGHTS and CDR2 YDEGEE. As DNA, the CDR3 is TGTGCCAGCAGCTTGGTTAGGGTCCACAATGAGCAGTTCTTC. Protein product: CASSLVRVHNEQFF.

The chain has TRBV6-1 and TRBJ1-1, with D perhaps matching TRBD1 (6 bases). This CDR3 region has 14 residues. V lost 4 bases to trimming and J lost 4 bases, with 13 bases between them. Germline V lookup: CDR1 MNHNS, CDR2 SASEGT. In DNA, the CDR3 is TGTGCCAGCAGTGTGACAGGCCGAGTCACTGAAGCTTTCTTT. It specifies CASSVTGRVTEAFF.

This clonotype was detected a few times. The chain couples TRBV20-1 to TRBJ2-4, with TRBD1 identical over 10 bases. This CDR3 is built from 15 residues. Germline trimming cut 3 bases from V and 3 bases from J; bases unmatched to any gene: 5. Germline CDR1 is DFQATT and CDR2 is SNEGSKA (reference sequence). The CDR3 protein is CSASSGQGNKNIQYF. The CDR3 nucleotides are TGCAGTGCTAGTTCGGGACAGGGGAACAAAAACATTCAGTACTTC.

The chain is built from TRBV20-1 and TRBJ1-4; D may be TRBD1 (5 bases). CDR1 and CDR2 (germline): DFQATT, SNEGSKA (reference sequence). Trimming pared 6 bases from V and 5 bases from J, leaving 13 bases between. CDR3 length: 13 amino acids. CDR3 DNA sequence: TGCAGTGCGCTCAGACAGTCGAATGAAAAACTGTTTTTT. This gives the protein CSALRQSNEKLFF.

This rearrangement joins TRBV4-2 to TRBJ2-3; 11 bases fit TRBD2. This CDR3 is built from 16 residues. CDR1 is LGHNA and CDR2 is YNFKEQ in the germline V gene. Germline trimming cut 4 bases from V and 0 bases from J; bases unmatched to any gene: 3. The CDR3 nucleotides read TGTGCCAGCAGCCTCACTAGCGGGGGTAGCACAGATACGCAGTATTTT. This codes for CASSLTSGGSTDTQYF.

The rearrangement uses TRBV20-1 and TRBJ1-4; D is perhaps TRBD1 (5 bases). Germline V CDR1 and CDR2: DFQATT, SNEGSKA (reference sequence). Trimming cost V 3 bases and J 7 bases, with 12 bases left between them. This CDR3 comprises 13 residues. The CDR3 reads CSASGGGSEKLFF. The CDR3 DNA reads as TGCAGTGCTAGTGGGGGAGGGAGTGAAAAACTGTTTTTT.

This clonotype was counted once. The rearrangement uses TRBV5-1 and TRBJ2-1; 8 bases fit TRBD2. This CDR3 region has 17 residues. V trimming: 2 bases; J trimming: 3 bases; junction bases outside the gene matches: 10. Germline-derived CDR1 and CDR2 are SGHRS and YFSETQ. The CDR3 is CASSLPSGGALYNEQFF. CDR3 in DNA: TGCGCCAGCAGCTTACCAAGCGGGGGTGCGCTCTACAATGAGCAGTTCTTC.